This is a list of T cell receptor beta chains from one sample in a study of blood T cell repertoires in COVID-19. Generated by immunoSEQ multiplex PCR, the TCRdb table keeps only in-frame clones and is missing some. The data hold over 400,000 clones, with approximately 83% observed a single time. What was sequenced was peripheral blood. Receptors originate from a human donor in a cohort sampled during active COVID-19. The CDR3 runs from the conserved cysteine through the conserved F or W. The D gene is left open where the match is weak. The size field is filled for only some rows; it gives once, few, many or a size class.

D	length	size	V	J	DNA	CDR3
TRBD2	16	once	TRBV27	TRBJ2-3	TGTGCCAGCAGTTTAATCCGCGGGAGAGGCACAGATACGCAGTATTTT	CASSLIRGRGTDTQYF
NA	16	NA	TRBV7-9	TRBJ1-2	TGTGCCAGCAGCTTAGGGTCGGACAGTTTTAACTATGGCTACACCTTC	CASSLGSDSFNYGYTF
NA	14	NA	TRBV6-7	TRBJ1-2	TGTGCCAGCAGTTACGCCAGGGTGAACTATGGCTACACCTTC	CASSYARVNYGYTF
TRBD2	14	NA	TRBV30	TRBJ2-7	TGTGCCTGGAGTCTGGGCGGGAGTGCCCGCGAGCAGTACTTC	CAWSLGGSAREQYF
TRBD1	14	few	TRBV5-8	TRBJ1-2	TGTGCCAGCAGCTCCGGGACAGGGAGGTATGGCTACACCTTC	CASSSGTGRYGYTF
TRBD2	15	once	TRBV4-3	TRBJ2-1	TGCGCCAGCAGCCCCCTAGCGGGAGGGCCTAGTGAGCAGTTCTTC	CASSPLAGGPSEQFF
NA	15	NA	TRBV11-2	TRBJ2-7	TGTGCCAGCAGCTTAGATCGTTCCAGGGCCTACGAGCAGTACTTC	CASSLDRSRAYEQYF
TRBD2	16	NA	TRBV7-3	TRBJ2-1	TGTGCCAGCAGCCCGACTAGCGGGAGGGCCAACAATGAGCAGTTCTTC	CASSPTSGRANNEQFF
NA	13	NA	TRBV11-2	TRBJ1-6	TGTGCCAGCAGCTTCCAGGAAAATTCACCCCTCCACTTT	CASSFQENSPLHF
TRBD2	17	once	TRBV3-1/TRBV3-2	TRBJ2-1	TGTGCCAGCAGCCAAGATCTTGGGGGACTACGCTACAATGAGCAGTTCTTC	CASSQDLGGLRYNEQFF
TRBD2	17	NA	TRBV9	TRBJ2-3	TGTGCCAGCAGCCCCCTTATCGGCGGGAGGCGGGGAGATACGCAGTATTTT	CASSPLIGGRRGDTQYF
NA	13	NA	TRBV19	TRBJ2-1	TGTGCCAGTAGTAGGGACATCAACAATGAGCAGTTCTTC	CASSRDINNEQFF
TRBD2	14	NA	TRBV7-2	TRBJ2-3	TGTGCCAGCAGCCCCGGACTAGCGGGAGATACGCAGTATTTT	CASSPGLAGDTQYF
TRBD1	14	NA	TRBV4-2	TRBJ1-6	TGTGCCAGCAGGGGGACAGGGGTGAGTTCACCCCTCCACTTT	CASRGTGVSSPLHF
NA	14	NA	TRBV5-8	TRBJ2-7	TGTGCCAGCAGCTTCCCGACAGGCCGCCGGGAGCAGTACTTC	CASSFPTGRREQYF
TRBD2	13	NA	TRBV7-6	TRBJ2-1	TGTGCCAGCAGCTCTAGCGGAAAGGGTGAGCAGTTCTTC	CASSSSGKGEQFF
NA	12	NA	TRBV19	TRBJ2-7	TGTGCCAGTAGTGCGGGACCCTACGAGCAGTACTTC	CASSAGPYEQYF
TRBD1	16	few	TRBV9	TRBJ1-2	TGTGCCAGCAGCGGCGGACCAGGGGGTAGGGGCTATGGCTACACCTTC	CASSGGPGGRGYGYTF
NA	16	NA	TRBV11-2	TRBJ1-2	TGTGCCAGCAGCCTTAGAGGGCGCCAGACCCTGGATGGCTACACCTTC	CASSLRGRQTLDGYTF
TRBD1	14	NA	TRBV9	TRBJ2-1	TGTGCCAGCAGCATTAGACAGGGGGCACATGAGCAGTTCTTC	CASSIRQGAHEQFF
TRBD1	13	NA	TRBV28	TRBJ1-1	TGTGCCATCAGGACAGGACCGAACACTGAAGCTTTCTTT	CAIRTGPNTEAFF
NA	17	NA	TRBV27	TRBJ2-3	TGTGCCAGCAGTCCCAGTTGGGGCCTGGCAGGCACAGATACGCAGTATTTT	CASSPSWGLAGTDTQYF
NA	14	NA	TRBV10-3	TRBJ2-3	TGTGCCATCACCTTAACAGGGGAGGCAGATACGCAGTATTTT	CAITLTGEADTQYF
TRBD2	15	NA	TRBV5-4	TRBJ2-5	TGTGCCAGCAGCTCAAGACTAGCGGGATATGAGACCCAGTACTTC	CASSSRLAGYETQYF
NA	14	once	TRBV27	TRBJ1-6	TGTGCCAGCAGTTTCATAGGACAGAATTCACCCCTCCACTTT	CASSFIGQNSPLHF
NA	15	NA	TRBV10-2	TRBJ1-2	TGCGCCAGCAGTGAGGGCGCGGGTAGGAACTATGGCTACACCTTC	CASSEGAGRNYGYTF
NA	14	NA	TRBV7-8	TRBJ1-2	TGTGCCAGCAGTCTGGGGGCAGGCGACTATGGCTACACCTTC	CASSLGAGDYGYTF
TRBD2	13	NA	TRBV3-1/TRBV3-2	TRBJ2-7	TGTGCCAGCAGCCGATCCGGGACTACCGAGCAGTACTTC	CASSRSGTTEQYF
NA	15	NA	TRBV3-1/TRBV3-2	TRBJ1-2	TGTGCCAGCAGCCAAGTGTTCTCAGGGTTTCATGGCTACACCTTC	CASSQVFSGFHGYTF
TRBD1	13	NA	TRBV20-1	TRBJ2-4	TGCAGTGCTAGTGGGACAGGGGGAAACATTCAGTACTTC	CSASGTGGNIQYF
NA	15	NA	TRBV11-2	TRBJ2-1	TGTGCCAGCAGCTTAGATGGTGGGAGGCTCAATGAGCAGTTCTTC	CASSLDGGRLNEQFF
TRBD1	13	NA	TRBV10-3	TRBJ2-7	TGTGCCATCAGTGGGACAGGGAGCTACGAGCAGTACTTC	CAISGTGSYEQYF
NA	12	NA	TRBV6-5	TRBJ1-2	TGTGCCAGCAGTTACGGGCCGAGTGGCTACACCTTC	CASSYGPSGYTF
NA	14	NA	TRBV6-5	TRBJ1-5	TGTGCCAGCAGTTACTCGATGGGGGCCCAGCCCCAGCATTTT	CASSYSMGAQPQHF
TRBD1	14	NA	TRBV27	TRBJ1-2	TGTGCCAGCACCAGAGACAGGGGACGGGGTGGCTACACCTTC	CASTRDRGRGGYTF
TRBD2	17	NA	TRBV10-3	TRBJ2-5	TGTGCCATGCGAGGAGGACGGGAGGCCCCGGCGATAGAGACCCAGTACTTC	CAMRGGREAPAIETQYF
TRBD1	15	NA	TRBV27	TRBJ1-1	TGTGCCAGCAGTTCTTTCGGGACAGAGAACACTGAAGCTTTCTTT	CASSSFGTENTEAFF
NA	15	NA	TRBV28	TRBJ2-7	TGTGCCAGCAGTTTTGGGGGGTCCCAAGCCTACGAGCAGTACTTC	CASSFGGSQAYEQYF
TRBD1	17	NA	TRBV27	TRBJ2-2	TGTGCCAGCAGCCCGTTTCGGAGGGACAGGCACACCGGGGAGCTGTTTTTT	CASSPFRRDRHTGELFF
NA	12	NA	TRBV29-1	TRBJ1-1	TGCAGCGTTGCGGGGTGGGACACTGAAGCTTTCTTT	CSVAGWDTEAFF
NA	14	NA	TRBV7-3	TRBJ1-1	TGTGCCAGCAGCTTAGGGGGCGAGAACACTGAAGCTTTCTTT	CASSLGGENTEAFF
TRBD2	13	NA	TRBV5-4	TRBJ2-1	TGTGCCGCTACTAGCGGGAGGTATGGTGAGCAGTTCTTC	CAATSGRYGEQFF
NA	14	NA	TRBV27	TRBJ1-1	TGTGCCAGCAGCCGGGGGTTAGGGAACACTGAAGCTTTCTTT	CASSRGLGNTEAFF
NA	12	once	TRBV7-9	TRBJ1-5	TGTGCCAGCAGCTTAGACCGGCAGCCCCAGCATTTT	CASSLDRQPQHF
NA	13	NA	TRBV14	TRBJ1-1	TGTGCCAGCAGCCAAGATCTTGACAGAGAAGCTTTCTTT	CASSQDLDREAFF
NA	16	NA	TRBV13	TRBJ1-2	TGTGCCAGCAGCTTAGGCGGACAACAAAAAGCCTATGGCTACACCTTC	CASSLGGQQKAYGYTF
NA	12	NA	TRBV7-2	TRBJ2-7	TGTGCCAGCAGCTTAGCGCGATACGAGCAGTACTTC	CASSLARYEQYF
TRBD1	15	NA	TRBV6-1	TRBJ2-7	TGTGCCAGCAGTGAGGGGACAGGGGGAAGTTGGGAGCAGTACTTC	CASSEGTGGSWEQYF
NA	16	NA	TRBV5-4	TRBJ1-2	TGTGCCAGCAGCTTCGGCAGTCCGGGACTTGGGTATGGCTACACCTTC	CASSFGSPGLGYGYTF
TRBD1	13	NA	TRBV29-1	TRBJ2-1	TGCAGCTCTGGGCCGAGACAGGGAAATGAGCAGTTCTTC	CSSGPRQGNEQFF
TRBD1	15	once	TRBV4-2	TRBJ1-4	TGTGCCAGCAGCCAAGATGGGACAGTGAATGAAAAACTGTTTTTT	CASSQDGTVNEKLFF
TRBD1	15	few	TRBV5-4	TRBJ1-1	TGTGCCAGCAGCCTGGACAGGGTTTCGAACACTGAAGCTTTCTTT	CASSLDRVSNTEAFF
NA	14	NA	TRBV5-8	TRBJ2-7	TGTGCCAGCAGCAAACCTGATTCTACTTACGAGCAGTACTTC	CASSKPDSTYEQYF
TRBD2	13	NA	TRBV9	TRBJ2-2	TGTGCCAGCAGCGGGCGGGAGTCCGGGGAGCTGTTTTTT	CASSGRESGELFF
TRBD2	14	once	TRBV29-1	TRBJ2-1	TGCAGCGTTGCTCCGGGAGGGACCTACAATGAGCAGTTCTTC	CSVAPGGTYNEQFF
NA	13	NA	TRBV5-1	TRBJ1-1	TGCGCCAGCAGCTCCCTATCCGGCACTGAAGCTTTCTTT	CASSSLSGTEAFF
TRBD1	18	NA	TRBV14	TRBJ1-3	TGTGCCAGCAGCCCCACTGGGACAGGAGGAGTCTCTGGAAACACCATATATTTT	CASSPTGTGGVSGNTIYF
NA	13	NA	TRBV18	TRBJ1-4	TGTGCCAGCTCACCAGTGGCTAGTGAAAAACTGTTTTTT	CASSPVASEKLFF
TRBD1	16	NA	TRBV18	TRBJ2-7	TGTGCCAGCTCAACTGGGACAGGGCCTAGCTCCTACGAGCAGTACTTC	CASSTGTGPSSYEQYF
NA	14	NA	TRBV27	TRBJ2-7	TGTGCCAGCAGTTGGTCCCGGGAAACCTACGAGCAGTACTTC	CASSWSRETYEQYF